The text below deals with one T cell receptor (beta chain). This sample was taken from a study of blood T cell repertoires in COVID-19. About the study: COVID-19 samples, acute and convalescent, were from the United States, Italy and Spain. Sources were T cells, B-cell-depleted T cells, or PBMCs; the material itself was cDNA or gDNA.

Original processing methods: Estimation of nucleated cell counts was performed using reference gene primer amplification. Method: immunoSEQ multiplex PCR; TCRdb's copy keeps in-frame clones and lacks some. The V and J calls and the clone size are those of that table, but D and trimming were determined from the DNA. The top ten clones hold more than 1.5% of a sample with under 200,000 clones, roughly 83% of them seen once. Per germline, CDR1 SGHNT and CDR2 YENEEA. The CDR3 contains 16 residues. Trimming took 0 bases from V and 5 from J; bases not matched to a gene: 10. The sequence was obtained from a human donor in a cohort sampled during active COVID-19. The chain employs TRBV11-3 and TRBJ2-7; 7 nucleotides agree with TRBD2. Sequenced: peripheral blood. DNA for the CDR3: TGTGCCAGCAGCTTAGATGGGAGGGAGGGCCAGGACGAGCAGTACTTC. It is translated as CASSLDGREGQDEQYF.